Listed below are T cell receptor beta chains from one sample, sequenced in a study of blood T cells in healthy people across ages. TCRdb ran MiXCR on the 5' RACE reads and lists one entry per CDR3 protein. The sample includes more than 700,000 distinct CDR3 sequences, around half seen only once; the top ten take 15% to 20%. Source material: blood. These receptors all stem from a man aged 80 or over in good health. Both conserved end residues are trimmed from each CDR3. Each record gives: V gene, clone size, CDR3 protein. Only part of the rows carry a size: once, few, many, or a class if the clone is expanded.

>TRBV2|-
ASGASNEQY
>TRBV3-1|many
ASSQDTGDYGYT
>TRBV6-6|-
ASTRSGGGNYGYT
>TRBV7-2|-
ASSFLLAGGFDEQF
>TRBV5-6|-
ASSFGLNQPQH
>TRBV20-1|-
SARHNEQF
>TRBV10-3|few
AISTVQETQY
>TRBV20-1|few
SARDRPPNEQF
>TRBV7-3|few
ASSLNSQGGTPEAF
>TRBV20-1|-
SALRTSGSYEQY
>TRBV29-1|few
SCLVGDHNYEQY
>TRBV28|-
ASASGWSYEQY